The T cell receptor (beta chain) described here comes from a study of vaccination effects on CD4 cells after COVID-19. A word on this clone: As yet, its antigen is unknown.

Between days 9 and 11 of culture, CD4+ T cells were separated out. Each participant received a vaccine that was either BNT162b2 or mRNA-1273, given as two doses. It was on days 3 and 7 that half the medium was replaced with IL-2 medium. This CDR3 has 15 amino acids. From germline, CDR1 is MGHRA and CDR2 YSYEKL. The V gene end was trimmed by 4 bases and the J gene end by 2 bases; junction bases not matched to a gene: 6. Whole-study results and caveats: Late in the post-vaccination period, infection-induced and vaccine-induced clones underwent marked clonal contraction. Few convalescent patients, and no early post-infection timepoints, were available to the study.

TCRdb's copy holds only in-frame clones and misses some; the assay was immunoSEQ multiplex PCR. The table has approximately 74,000 clones, around 70% seen once. The receptor comes from a human donor who received a COVID-19 vaccine. The sequencing here drew on CD4+ T cells from PBMCs cultured without peptide, taken after COVID-19 vaccination. This chain uses TRBV4-1 with TRBJ2-5; 8 bases line up with TRBD2. The CDR3 region has the DNA TGCGCCAGCAGCCGGAAACTAGCGGAGCAAGAGACCCAGTACTTC. It encodes CASSRKLAEQETQYF.